Included here is one TCR beta chain sequence, with context. CDR3 length equals 19 residues. Germline V gene lookup returns CDR1 MNHEY and CDR2 SVGAGI. V trimming: 6 bases; J trimming: 9 bases; junction bases outside the gene matches: 26. The data were obtained in a study of early T cells in non-severe SARS-CoV-2 infection. MiXCR, run by TCRdb on the 5' RACE reads, gives a single entry per CDR3 protein. This sample has about 100,000 distinct CDR3 sequences, with approximately 13% found just once. This TCR came from an adult who was a healthcare worker with PCR-confirmed SARS-CoV-2 infection or an uninfected control (not recorded which). This sequence joins TRBV6-5 and TRBJ2-3; 8 bases match TRBD2. Sequenced sample: whole blood. CDR3 sequence: CASSDVVGLASPLRGTQYF. The DNA for the CDR3 is TGTGCCAGCAGCGACGTCGTTGGACTAGCATCCCCCCTAAGAGGAACGCAGTATTTT.